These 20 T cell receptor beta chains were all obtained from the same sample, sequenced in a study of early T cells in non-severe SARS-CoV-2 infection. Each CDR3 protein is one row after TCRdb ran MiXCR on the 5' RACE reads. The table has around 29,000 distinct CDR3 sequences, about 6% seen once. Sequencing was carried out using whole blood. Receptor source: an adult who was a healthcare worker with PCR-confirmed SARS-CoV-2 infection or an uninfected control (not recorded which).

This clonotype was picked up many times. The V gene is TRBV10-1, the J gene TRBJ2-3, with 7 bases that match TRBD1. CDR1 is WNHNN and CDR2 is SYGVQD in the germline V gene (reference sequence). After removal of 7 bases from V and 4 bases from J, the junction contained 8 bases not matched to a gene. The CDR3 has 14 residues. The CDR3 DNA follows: TGCGCCAGCAACGACAGGGTTCATTCAGATACGCAGTATTTT. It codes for CASNDRVHSDTQYF.

CDR3 amino acids: CATSGAARNEQFF. Here the CDR3 DNA reads TGTGCCACCAGTGGTGCGGCCCGAAATGAGCAGTTCTTC. The V call is TRBV24-1, the J call TRBJ2-1, with unresolved D. Germline V gives CDR1 KGHDR, CDR2 SFDVKD. There are 13 residues in the CDR3. The germline V and J ends were trimmed by 5 bases and 7 bases, with 11 bases remaining between them.

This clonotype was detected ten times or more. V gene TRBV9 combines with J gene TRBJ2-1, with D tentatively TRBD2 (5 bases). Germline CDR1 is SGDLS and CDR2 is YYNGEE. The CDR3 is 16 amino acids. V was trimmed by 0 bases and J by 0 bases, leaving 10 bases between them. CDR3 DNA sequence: TGTGCCAGCAGCGTAGTCGTCACTAGCTCCTACAATGAGCAGTTCTTC. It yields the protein CASSVVVTSSYNEQFF.

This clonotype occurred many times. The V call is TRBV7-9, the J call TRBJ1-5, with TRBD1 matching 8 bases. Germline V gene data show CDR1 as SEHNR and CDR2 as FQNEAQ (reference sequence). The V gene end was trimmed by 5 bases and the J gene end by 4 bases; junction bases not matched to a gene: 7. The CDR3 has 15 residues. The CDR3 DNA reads TGTGCCAGCAGCGACGGGACAGGAGCAAATCAGCCCCAGCATTTT. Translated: CASSDGTGANQPQHF.

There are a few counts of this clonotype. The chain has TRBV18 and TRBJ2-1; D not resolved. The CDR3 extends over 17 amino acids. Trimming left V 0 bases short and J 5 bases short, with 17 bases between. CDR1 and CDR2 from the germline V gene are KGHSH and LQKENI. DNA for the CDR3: TGTGCCAGCTCACCACCATGGTTGGCACCTGAAAACAATGAGCAGTTCTTC. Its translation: CASSPPWLAPENNEQFF.

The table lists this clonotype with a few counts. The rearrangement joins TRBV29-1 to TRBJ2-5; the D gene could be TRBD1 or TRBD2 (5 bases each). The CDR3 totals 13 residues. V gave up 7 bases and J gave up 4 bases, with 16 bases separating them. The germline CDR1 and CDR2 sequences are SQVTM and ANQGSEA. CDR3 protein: CSGGTYAGETQYF. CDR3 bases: TGCAGCGGGGGGACGTACGCGGGAGAGACCCAGTACTTC.

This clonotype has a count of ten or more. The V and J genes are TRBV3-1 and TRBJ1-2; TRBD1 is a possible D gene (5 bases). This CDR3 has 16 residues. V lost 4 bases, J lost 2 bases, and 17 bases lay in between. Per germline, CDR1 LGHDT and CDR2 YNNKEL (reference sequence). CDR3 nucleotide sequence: TGTGCCAGCAGCCCGACAACATCGACAGAAAACTATGGCTACACCTTC. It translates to CASSPTTSTENYGYTF.

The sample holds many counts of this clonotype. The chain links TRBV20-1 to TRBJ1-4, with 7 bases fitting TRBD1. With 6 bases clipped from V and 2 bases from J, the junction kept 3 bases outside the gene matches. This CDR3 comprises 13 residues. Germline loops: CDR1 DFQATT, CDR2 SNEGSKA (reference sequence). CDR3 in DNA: TGCAGTGCCACGACAGGGACTAATGAAAAACTGTTTTTT. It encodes CSATTGTNEKLFF.

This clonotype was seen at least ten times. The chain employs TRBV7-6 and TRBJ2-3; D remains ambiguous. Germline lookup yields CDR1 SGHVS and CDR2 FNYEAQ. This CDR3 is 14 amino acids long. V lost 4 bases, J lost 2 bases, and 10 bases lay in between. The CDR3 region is CASSSFELTDTQYF. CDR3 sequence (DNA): TGTGCCAGCAGCTCGTTCGAACTCACAGATACGCAGTATTTT.

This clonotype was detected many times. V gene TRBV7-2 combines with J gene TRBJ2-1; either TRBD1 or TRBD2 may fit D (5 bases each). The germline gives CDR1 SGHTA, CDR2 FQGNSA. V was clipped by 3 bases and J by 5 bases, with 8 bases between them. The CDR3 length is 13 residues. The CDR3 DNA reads TGTGCCAGCAGCTTGGGACGGCACAATGAGCAGTTCTTC. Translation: CASSLGRHNEQFF.

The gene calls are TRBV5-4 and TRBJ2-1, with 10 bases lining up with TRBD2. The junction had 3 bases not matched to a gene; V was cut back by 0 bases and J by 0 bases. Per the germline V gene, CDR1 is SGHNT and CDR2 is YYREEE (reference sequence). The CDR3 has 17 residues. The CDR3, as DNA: TGTGCCAGCAGCTTGGGTGGACTAGCGGACTCCTACAATGAGCAGTTCTTC. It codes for CASSLGGLADSYNEQFF. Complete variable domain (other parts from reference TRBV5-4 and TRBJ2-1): ETGVTQSPTHLIKTRGQQVTLRCSSQSGHNTVSWYQQALGQGPQFIFQYYREEENGRGNFPPRFSGLQFPNYSSELNVNALELDDSALYLCASSLGGLADSYNEQFFGPGTRLTVL.

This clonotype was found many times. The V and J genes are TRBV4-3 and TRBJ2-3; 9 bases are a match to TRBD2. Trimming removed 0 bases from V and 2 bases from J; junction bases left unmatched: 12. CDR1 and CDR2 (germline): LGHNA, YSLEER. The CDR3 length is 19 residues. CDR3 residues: CASSQEIIEASGDTDTQYF. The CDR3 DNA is TGCGCCAGCAGCCAAGAAATTATAGAGGCTAGCGGGGACACAGATACGCAGTATTTT.

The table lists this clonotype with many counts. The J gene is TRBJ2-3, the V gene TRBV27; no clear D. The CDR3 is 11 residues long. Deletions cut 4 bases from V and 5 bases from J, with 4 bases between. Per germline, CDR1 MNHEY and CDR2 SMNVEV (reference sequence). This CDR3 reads CASSYVDTQYF. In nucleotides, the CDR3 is TGTGCCAGCAGTTACGTAGATACGCAGTATTTT.

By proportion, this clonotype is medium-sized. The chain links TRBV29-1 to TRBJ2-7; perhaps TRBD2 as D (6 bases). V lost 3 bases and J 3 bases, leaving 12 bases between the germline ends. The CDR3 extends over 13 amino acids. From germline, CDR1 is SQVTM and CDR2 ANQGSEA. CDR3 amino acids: CSVEGGISYEQYF. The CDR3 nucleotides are TGCAGCGTTGAGGGAGGAATCAGCTACGAGCAGTACTTC.

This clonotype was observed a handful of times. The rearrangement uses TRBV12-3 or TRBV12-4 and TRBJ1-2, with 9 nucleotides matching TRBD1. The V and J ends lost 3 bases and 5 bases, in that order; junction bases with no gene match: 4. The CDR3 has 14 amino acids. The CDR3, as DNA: TGTGCCAGCAGTTTGGGGACAGGGCGGTATGGCTACACCTTC. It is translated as CASSLGTGRYGYTF.

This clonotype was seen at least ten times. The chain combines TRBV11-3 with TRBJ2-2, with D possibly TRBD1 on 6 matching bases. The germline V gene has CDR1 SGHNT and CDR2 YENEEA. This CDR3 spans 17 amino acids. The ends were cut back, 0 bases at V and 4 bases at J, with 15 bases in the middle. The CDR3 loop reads CASSLDLLGQPTGELFF. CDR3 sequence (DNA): TGTGCCAGCAGCTTAGATCTTCTAGGACAGCCCACCGGGGAGCTGTTTTTT.

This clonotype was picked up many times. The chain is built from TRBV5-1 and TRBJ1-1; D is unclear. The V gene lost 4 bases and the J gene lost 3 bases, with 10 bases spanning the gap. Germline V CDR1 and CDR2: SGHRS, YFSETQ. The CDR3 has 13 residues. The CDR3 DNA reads TGCGCCAGCAGCCCCCCGGGGTACACTGAAGCTTTCTTT. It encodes CASSPPGYTEAFF.

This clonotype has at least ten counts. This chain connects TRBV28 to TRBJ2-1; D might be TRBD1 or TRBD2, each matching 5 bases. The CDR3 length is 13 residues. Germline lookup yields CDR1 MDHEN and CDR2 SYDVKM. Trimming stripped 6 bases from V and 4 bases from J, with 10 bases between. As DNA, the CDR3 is TGTGCCAGCAGCACCGGGGCATACAATGAGCAGTTCTTC. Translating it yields CASSTGAYNEQFF.

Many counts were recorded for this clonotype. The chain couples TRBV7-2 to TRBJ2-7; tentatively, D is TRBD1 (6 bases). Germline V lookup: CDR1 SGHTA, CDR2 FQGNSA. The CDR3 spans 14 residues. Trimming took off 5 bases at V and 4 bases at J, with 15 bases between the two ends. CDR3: CASSPRTGPYEQYF. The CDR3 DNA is TGTGCCAGCAGCCCTAGAACAGGGCCATACGAGCAGTACTTC. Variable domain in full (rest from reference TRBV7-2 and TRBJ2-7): GAGVSQSPSNKVTEKGKDVELRCDPISGHTALYWYRQSLGQGLEFLIYFQGNSAPDKSGLPSDRFSAERTGGSVSTLTIQRTQQEDSAVYLCASSPRTGPYEQYFGPGTRLTVT.

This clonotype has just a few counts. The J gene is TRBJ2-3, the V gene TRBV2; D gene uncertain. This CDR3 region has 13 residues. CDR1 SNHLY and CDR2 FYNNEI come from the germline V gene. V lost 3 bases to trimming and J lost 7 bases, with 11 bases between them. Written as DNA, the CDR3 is TGTGCCAGCAGTGAGGAGAACCTGAATACGCAGTATTTT. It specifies CASSEENLNTQYF.